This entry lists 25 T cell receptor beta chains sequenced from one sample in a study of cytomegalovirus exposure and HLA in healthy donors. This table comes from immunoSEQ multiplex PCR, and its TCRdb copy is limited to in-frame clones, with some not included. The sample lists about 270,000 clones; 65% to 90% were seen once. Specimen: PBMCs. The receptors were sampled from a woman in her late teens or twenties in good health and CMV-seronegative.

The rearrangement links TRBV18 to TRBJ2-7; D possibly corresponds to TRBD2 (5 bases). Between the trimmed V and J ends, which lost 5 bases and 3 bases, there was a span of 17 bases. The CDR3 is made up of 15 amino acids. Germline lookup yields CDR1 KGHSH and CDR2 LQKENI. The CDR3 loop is CASSSTVGGSYEQYF. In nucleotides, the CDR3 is TGTGCCAGCTCATCAACAGTCGGAGGAAGCTACGAGCAGTACTTC.

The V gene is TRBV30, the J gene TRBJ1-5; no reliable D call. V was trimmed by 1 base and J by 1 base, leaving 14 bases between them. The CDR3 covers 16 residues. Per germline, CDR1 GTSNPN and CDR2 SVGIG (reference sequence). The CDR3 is CAWSAGKTSSNQPQHF. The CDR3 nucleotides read TGTGCCTGGAGTGCGGGGAAAACTAGCAGCAATCAGCCCCAGCATTTT.

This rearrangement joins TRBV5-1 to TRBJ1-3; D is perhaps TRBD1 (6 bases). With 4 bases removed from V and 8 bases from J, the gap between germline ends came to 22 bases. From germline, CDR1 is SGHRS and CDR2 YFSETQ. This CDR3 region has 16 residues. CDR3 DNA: TGCGCCAGCAGCCCCGAGGACAGCGGTGGGGTGGACACCATATATTTT. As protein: CASSPEDSGGVDTIYF.

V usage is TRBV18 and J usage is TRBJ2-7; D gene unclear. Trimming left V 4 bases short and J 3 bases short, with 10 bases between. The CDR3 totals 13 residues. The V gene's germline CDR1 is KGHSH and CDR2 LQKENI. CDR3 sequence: CASSQIADYEQYF. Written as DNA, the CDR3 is TGTGCCAGCTCACAAATAGCAGACTACGAGCAGTACTTC.

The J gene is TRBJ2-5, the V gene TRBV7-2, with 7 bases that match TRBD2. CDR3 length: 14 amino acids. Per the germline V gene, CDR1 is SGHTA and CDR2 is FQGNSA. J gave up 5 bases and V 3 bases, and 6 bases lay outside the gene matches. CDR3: CASSFSSGGETQYF. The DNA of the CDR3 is TGTGCCAGCAGCTTCTCTAGCGGAGGGGAGACCCAGTACTTC.

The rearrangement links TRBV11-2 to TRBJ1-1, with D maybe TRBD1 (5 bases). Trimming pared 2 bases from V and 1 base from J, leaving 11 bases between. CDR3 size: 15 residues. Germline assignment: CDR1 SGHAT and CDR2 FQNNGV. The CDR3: CASSLSVTANTEAFF. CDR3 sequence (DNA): TGTGCCAGCAGCTTATCGGTGACAGCGAACACTGAAGCTTTCTTT.

The CDR3 DNA reads as TGTGCCTGGAAACTCTCGGTTACGCAGTATTTT. The encoded protein is CAWKLSVTQYF. This chain links TRBV30 with TRBJ2-3; D ambiguous. The CDR3 runs to 11 residues. Germline CDR1 GTSNPN, CDR2 SVGIG (reference sequence). Trimming removed 4 bases at V and 8 bases at J, with 10 bases between.

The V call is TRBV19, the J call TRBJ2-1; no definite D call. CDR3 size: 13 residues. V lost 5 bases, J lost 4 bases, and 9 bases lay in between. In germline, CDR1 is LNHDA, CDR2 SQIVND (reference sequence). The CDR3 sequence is CASSVTTYNEQFF. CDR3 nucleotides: TGTGCCAGTAGTGTAACTACGTACAATGAGCAGTTCTTC.

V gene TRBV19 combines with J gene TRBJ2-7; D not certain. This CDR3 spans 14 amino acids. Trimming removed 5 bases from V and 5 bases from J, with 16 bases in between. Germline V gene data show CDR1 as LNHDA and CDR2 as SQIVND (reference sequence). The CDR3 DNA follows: TGTGCCAGTAGTCCCTTCTCGGGTCGCGACGAGCAGTACTTC. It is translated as CASSPFSGRDEQYF.

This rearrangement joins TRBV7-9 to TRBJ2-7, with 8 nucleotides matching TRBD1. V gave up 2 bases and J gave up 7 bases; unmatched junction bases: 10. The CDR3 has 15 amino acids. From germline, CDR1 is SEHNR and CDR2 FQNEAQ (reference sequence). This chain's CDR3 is CASSLQAQGVREQYF. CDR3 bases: TGTGCCAGCAGCTTACAGGCACAGGGGGTGAGGGAGCAGTACTTC.

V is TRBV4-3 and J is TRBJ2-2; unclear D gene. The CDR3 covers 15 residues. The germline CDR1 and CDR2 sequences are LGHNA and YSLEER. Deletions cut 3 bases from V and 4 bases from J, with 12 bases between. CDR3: CASSHSPLTTGELFF. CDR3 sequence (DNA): TGCGCCAGCAGCCATTCACCACTTACCACCGGGGAGCTGTTTTTT.

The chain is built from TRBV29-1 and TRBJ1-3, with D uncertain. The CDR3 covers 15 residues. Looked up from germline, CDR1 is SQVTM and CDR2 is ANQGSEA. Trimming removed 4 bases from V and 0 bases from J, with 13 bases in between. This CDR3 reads CSVARQAGSGNTIYF. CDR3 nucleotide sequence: TGCAGCGTTGCAAGGCAGGCAGGCTCTGGAAACACCATATATTTT. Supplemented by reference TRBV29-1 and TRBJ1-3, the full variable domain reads SAVISQKPSRDICQRGTSLTIQCQVDSQVTMMFWYRQQPGQSLTLIATANQGSEATYESGFVIDKFPISRPNLTFSTLTVSNMSPEDSSIYLCSVARQAGSGNTIYFGEGSWLTVV.

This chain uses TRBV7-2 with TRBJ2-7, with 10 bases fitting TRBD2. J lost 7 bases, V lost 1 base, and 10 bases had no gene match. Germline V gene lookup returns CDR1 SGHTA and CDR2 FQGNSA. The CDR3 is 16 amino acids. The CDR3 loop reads CASSLVVTSGAGEQYF. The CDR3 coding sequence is TGTGCCAGCAGCTTAGTCGTCACTAGCGGGGCGGGGGAGCAGTACTTC.

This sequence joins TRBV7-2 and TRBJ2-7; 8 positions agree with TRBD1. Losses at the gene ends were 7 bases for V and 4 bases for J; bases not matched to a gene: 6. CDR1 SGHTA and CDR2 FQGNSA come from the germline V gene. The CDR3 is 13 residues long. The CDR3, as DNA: TGTGCCAGCAATCCGGGACAGGCGTACGAGCAGTACTTC. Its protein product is CASNPGQAYEQYF.

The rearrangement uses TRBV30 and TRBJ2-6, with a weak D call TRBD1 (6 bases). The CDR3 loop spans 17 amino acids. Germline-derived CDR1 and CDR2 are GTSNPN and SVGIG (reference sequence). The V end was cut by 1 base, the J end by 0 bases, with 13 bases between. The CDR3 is CAWSEGELLSGANVLTF. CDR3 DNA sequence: TGTGCCTGGAGTGAGGGGGAATTACTCTCTGGGGCCAACGTCCTGACTTTC.

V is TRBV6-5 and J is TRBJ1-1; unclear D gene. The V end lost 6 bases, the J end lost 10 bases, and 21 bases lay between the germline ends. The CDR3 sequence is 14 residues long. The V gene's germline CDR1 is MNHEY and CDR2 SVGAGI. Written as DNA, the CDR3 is TGTGCCAGCAGCCAGACTCCGCCCCCGACCGGAGCTTTCTTT. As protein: CASSQTPPPTGAFF.

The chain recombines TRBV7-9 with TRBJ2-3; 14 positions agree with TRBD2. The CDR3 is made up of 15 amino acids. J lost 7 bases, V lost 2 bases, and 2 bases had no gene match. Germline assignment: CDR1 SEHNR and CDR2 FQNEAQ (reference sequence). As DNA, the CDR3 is TGTGCCAGCAGCTTATGGACTAGCGGGGGGTATACGCAGTATTTT. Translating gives CASSLWTSGGYTQYF.

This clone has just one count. In DNA, the CDR3 is TGTGCCAGCAGCTTGCGTCTAGCGGGAGGCTACAGCACAGATACGCAGTATTTT. Translation: CASSLRLAGGYSTDTQYF. The chain employs TRBV5-6 and TRBJ2-3; 11 bases are shared with TRBD2. Germline CDR1 is SGHDT and CDR2 is YYEEEE. With 1 base clipped from V and 0 bases from J, the junction kept 7 bases outside the gene matches. The CDR3 has 18 amino acids.

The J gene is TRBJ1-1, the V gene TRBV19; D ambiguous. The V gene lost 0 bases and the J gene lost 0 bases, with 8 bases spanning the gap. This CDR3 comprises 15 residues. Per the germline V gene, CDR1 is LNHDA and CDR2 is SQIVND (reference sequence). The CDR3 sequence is CASSIDPVLNTEAFF. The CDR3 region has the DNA TGTGCCAGTAGTATAGATCCAGTCCTGAACACTGAAGCTTTCTTT.

For the CDR3, the DNA is TGTGCCAGCAGCCCCGGACTAGCCGCCACCAATGAGCAGTTCTTC. Protein product: CASSPGLAATNEQFF. This chain connects TRBV7-9 to TRBJ2-1, with 8 bases that match TRBD2. V trimming: 5 bases; J trimming: 6 bases; junction bases outside the gene matches: 9. From germline, CDR1 is SEHNR and CDR2 FQNEAQ (reference sequence). The CDR3 has 15 amino acids.

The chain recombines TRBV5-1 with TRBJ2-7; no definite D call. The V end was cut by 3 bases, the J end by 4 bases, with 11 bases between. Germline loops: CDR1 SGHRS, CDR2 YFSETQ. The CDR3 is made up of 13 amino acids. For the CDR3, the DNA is TGCGCCAGCAGCTCCCCCTCCGTTTACGAGCAGTACTTC. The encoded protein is CASSSPSVYEQYF.

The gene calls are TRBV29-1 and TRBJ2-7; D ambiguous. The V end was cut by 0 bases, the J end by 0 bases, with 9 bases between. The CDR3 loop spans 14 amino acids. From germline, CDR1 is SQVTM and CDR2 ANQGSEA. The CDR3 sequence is CSVEDPPSSYEQYF. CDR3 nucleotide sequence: TGCAGCGTTGAAGATCCCCCTAGCTCCTACGAGCAGTACTTC.

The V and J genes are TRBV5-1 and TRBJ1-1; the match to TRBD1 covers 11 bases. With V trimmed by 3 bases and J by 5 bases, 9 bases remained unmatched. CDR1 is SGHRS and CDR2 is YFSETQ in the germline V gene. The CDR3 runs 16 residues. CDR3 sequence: CASSSRPDRGRTEAFF. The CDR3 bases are TGCGCCAGCAGCTCAAGGCCGGACAGGGGGCGTACTGAAGCTTTCTTT.

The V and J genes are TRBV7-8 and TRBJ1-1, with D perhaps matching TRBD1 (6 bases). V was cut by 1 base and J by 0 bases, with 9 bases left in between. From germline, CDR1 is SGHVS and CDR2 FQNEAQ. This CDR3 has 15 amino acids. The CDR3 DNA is TGTGCCAGCAGCTTAGTAGGGGGTATGAACACTGAAGCTTTCTTT. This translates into CASSLVGGMNTEAFF.

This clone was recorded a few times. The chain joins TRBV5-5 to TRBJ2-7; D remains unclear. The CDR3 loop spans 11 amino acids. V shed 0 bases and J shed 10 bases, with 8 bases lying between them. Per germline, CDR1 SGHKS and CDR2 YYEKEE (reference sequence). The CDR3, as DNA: TGTGCCAGCAGCTTGGAAGCCCTTCAGTACTTC. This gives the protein CASSLEALQYF. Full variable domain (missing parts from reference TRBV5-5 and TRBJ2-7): DAGVTQSPTHLIKTRGQQVTLRCSPISGHKSVSWYQQVLGQGPQFIFQYYEKEERGRGNFPDRFSARQFPNYSSELNVNALLLGDSALYLCASSLEALQYFGPGTRLTVT.